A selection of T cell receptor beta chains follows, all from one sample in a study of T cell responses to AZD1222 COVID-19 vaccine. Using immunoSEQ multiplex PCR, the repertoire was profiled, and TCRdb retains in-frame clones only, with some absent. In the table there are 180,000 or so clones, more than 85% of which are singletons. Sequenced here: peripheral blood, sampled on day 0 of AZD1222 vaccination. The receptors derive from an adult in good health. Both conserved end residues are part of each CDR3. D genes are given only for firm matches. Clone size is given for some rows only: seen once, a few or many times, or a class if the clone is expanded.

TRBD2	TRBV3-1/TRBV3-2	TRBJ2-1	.	CASSTASGVYNEQFF	TGTGCCAGCAGCACTGCTAGCGGGGTCTACAATGAGCAGTTCTTC
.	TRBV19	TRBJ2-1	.	CASSIASTPHNEQFF	TGTGCCAGTAGTATAGCCTCGACGCCTCACAATGAGCAGTTCTTC
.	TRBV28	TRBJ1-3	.	CASSLSIPSSGNTIYF	TGTGCCAGCAGTTTATCCATCCCGAGCTCTGGAAACACCATATATTTT
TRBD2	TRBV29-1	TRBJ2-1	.	CSVTTGTSGRGWYNEQFF	TGCAGCGTTACAACCGGGACTAGCGGGAGGGGTTGGTACAATGAGCAGTTCTTC
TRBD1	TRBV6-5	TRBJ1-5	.	CASSIDRVQPQHF	TGTGCCAGCAGTATAGACAGGGTTCAGCCCCAGCATTTT
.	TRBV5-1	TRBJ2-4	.	CASSPRTKNIQYF	TGCGCCAGCAGTCCACGAACCAAAAACATTCAGTACTTC
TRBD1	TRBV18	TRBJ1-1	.	CASSPGQGTEAFF	TGTGCCAGCTCACCCGGACAGGGGACTGAAGCTTTCTTT
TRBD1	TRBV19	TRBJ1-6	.	CASRTTGTNNSPLHF	TGTGCCAGTAGGACGACAGGGACAAATAATTCACCCCTCCACTTT
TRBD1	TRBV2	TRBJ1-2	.	CASSEALWQGDGYTF	TGTGCCAGCAGTGAAGCGCTGTGGCAGGGGGACGGCTACACCTTC
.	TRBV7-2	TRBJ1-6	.	CASSLAGYSPLHF	TGTGCCAGCAGCTTAGCCGGGTATTCACCCCTCCACTTT
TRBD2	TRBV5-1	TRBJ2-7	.	CASSKAGTTHSYEQYF	TGCGCCAGCAGCAAAGCCGGGACTACCCACTCCTACGAGCAGTACTTC
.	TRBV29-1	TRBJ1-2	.	CSVVGAPDLYGYTF	TGCAGCGTTGTGGGGGCGCCAGACCTCTATGGCTACACCTTC
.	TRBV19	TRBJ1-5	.	CASSINRASNQPQHF	TGTGCCAGTAGTATCAACAGGGCTAGCAATCAGCCCCAGCATTTT
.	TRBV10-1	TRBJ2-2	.	CASSESERYTGELFF	TGCGCCAGCAGTGAGTCCGAAAGATACACCGGGGAGCTGTTTTTT
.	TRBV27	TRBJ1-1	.	CASAGLGGLTEAFF	TGTGCCAGCGCGGGGCTCGGGGGTTTAACTGAAGCTTTCTTT
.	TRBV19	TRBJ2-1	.	CASSISLYNEQFF	TGTGCCAGTAGTATTAGCCTGTACAATGAGCAGTTCTTC
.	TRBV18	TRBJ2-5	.	CASSPLSQETQYF	TGTGCCAGCTCACCACTTTCCCAAGAGACCCAGTACTTC
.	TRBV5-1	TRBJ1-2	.	CASSLGRGSYGYTF	TGCGCCAGCAGCTTGGGACGGGGGAGTTATGGCTACACCTTC
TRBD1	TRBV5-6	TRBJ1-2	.	CASSVGDSYGYTF	TGTGCCAGCAGCGTCGGGGACAGCTATGGCTACACCTTC
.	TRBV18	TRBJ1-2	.	CASSPGGLGDYGYTF	TGTGCCAGCTCACCAGGAGGGTTGGGGGACTATGGCTACACCTTC
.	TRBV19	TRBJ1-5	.	CASSIDYTAGRPQHF	TGTGCCAGTAGTATAGATTATACAGCCGGAAGGCCCCAGCATTTT
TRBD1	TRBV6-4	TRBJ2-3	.	CASSEGLGQGADTQYF	TGTGCCAGCAGCGAGGGCTTGGGACAGGGGGCCGATACGCAGTATTTT
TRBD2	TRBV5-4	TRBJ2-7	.	CASSSIIAGGPHEQYF	TGTGCCAGCAGCTCTATCATAGCGGGAGGGCCACACGAGCAGTACTTC
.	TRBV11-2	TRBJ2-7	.	CASSLLSYEQYF	TGTGCCAGCAGCTTACTTTCCTACGAGCAGTACTTC
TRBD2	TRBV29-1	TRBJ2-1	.	CSGDRGRFDRTSGREVDYNEQFF	TGCAGCGGAGACAGGGGGCGTTTCGACCGGACTAGCGGGAGGGAGGTGGACTACAATGAGCAGTTCTTC
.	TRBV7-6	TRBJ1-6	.	CASSSESNSPLHF	TGTGCCAGCAGCTCAGAGTCTAATTCACCCCTCCACTTT
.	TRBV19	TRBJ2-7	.	CASSIPGDRGYEQYF	TGTGCCAGTAGTATCCCGGGGGATAGAGGGTACGAGCAGTACTTC
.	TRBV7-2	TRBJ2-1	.	CASSLEASALREQFF	TGTGCCAGCAGCTTAGAGGCTAGCGCCCTTCGTGAGCAGTTCTTC
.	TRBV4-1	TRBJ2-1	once	CASSQDGPKLFLNSYNEQFF	TGCGCCAGCAGCCAAGATGGCCCGAAATTATTCCTAAACTCCTACAATGAGCAGTTCTTC
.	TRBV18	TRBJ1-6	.	CASSAGGNSPLHF	TGTGCCAGCTCCGCGGGAGGTAATTCACCCCTCCACTTT
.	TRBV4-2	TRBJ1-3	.	CASSQARAGGLYF	TGTGCCAGCAGCCAAGCTAGAGCGGGAGGACTATATTTT
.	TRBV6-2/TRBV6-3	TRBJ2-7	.	CASSHVPKNYEQYF	TGTGCCAGCAGCCACGTCCCCAAGAACTACGAGCAGTACTTC
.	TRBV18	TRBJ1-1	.	CASSPRRNTEAFF	TGTGCCAGCTCACCACGCAGAAACACTGAAGCTTTCTTT
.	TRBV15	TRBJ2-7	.	CATSNFGAHYEQYF	TGTGCCACCAGCAATTTCGGGGCTCACTACGAGCAGTACTTC
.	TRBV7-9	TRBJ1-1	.	CASSLFNTEAFF	TGTGCCAGCAGCTTATTTAACACTGAAGCTTTCTTT
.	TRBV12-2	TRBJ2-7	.	CASRSFPGLAGGPPSYEQYF	TGTGCAAGTCGCTCTTTCCCGGGACTAGCGGGAGGGCCTCCAAGCTACGAGCAGTACTTC
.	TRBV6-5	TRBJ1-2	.	CASSPGHLYGYTF	TGTGCCAGCAGTCCGGGACACCTCTATGGCTACACCTTC
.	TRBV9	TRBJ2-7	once	CASSGPVSSSYEQYF	TGTGCCAGCAGCGGACCAGTAAGTAGCTCCTACGAGCAGTACTTC
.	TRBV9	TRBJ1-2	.	CASSVVGDGYTF	TGTGCCAGCAGCGTAGTTGGGGACGGCTACACCTTC
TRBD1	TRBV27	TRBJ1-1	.	CASGHGTGNTEAFF	TGTGCCAGCGGCCACGGGACAGGGAACACTGAAGCTTTCTTT
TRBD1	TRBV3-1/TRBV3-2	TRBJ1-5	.	CASSQAGGNQPQHF	TGTGCCAGCAGCCAGGCAGGGGGGAATCAGCCCCAGCATTTT
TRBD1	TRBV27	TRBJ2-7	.	CASSIGQGGAYEQYF	TGTGCCAGCAGTATCGGACAGGGGGGGGCTTACGAGCAGTACTTC
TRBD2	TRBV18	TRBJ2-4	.	CASSRLAGAGDIQYF	TGTGCCAGCTCACGTCTAGCGGGGGCCGGGGACATTCAGTACTTC
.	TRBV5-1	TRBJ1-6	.	CASTGTENSPLHF	TGCGCCAGCACCGGGACGGAGAATTCACCCCTCCACTTT
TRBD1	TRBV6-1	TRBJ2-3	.	CASSEFVTGTTDTQYF	TGTGCCAGCAGTGAATTTGTGACAGGGACCACAGATACGCAGTATTTT
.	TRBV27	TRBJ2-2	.	CASSGFYERTGELFF	TGTGCCAGCAGCGGATTCTACGAGCGGACCGGGGAGCTGTTTTTT